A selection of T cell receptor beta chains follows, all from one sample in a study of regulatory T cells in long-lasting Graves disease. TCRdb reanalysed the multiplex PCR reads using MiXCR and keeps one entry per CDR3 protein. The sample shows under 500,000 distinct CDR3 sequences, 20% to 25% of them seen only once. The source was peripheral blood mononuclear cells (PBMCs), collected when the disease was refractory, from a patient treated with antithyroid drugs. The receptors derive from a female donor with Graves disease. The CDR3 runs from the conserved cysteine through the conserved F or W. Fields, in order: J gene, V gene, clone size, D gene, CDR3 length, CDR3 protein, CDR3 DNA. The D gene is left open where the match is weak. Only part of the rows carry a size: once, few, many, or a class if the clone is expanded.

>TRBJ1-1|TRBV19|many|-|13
CASSITLNTEAFF
TGTGCCAGTAGTATAACCCTGAACACTGAAGCTTTCTTT
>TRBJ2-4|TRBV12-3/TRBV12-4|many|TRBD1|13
CASSLAGQGIQYF
TGTGCCAGCAGTTTAGCGGGACAGGGTATTCAGTACTTC
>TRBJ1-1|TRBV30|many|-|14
CAWTLAGVNTEAFF
TGTGCCTGGACCCTGGCAGGAGTGAACACTGAAGCTTTCTTT
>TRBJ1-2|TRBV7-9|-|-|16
CASSLAPAGSIYGYTF
TGTGCCAGCAGCTTAGCCCCAGCAGGATCGATCTATGGCTACACCTTC
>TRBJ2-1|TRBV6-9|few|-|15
CASSSAGMGYNEQFF
TGTGCTAGCAGTTCCGCGGGAATGGGTTACAATGAGCAGTTCTTC
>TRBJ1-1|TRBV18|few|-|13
CASSPCENTEAFF
TGTGCCAGCTCACCGTGCGAGAACACTGAAGCTTTCTTT
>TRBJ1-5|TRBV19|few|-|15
CASSIDPAGNQPQHF
TGTGCCAGTAGTATAGATCCGGCAGGCAATCAGCCCCAGCATTTT
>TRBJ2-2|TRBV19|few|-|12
CASGASTGELFF
TGTGCCAGTGGTGCGAGCACCGGGGAGCTGTTTTTT
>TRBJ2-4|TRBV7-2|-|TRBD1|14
CASGFGQGANIQYF
TGTGCCAGCGGATTCGGACAGGGAGCAAACATTCAGTACTTC
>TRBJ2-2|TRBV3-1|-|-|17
CASSQGAVLANTGELFF
TGTGCCAGCAGCCAAGGGGCTGTTTTGGCCAACACCGGGGAGCTGTTTTTT
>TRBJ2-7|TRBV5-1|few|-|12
CASTAPTYEQYF
TGCGCCAGCACCGCGCCTACCTACGAGCAGTACTTC
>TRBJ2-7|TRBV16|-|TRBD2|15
CASSLSGTSNYEQYF
TGTGCCAGCAGCCTCTCCGGGACTAGCAACTACGAGCAGTACTTC
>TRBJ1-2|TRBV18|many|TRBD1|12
CASSPVTGDYTF
TGTGCCAGCTCACCGGTTACAGGGGACTACACCTTC
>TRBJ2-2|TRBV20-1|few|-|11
CSARFGWELFF
TGCAGTGCTAGATTTGGGTGGGAGCTGTTTTTT
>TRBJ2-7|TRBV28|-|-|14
CASSTESKVYEQYF
TGTGCCAGCAGTACCGAGTCTAAGGTGTACGAGCAGTACTTC